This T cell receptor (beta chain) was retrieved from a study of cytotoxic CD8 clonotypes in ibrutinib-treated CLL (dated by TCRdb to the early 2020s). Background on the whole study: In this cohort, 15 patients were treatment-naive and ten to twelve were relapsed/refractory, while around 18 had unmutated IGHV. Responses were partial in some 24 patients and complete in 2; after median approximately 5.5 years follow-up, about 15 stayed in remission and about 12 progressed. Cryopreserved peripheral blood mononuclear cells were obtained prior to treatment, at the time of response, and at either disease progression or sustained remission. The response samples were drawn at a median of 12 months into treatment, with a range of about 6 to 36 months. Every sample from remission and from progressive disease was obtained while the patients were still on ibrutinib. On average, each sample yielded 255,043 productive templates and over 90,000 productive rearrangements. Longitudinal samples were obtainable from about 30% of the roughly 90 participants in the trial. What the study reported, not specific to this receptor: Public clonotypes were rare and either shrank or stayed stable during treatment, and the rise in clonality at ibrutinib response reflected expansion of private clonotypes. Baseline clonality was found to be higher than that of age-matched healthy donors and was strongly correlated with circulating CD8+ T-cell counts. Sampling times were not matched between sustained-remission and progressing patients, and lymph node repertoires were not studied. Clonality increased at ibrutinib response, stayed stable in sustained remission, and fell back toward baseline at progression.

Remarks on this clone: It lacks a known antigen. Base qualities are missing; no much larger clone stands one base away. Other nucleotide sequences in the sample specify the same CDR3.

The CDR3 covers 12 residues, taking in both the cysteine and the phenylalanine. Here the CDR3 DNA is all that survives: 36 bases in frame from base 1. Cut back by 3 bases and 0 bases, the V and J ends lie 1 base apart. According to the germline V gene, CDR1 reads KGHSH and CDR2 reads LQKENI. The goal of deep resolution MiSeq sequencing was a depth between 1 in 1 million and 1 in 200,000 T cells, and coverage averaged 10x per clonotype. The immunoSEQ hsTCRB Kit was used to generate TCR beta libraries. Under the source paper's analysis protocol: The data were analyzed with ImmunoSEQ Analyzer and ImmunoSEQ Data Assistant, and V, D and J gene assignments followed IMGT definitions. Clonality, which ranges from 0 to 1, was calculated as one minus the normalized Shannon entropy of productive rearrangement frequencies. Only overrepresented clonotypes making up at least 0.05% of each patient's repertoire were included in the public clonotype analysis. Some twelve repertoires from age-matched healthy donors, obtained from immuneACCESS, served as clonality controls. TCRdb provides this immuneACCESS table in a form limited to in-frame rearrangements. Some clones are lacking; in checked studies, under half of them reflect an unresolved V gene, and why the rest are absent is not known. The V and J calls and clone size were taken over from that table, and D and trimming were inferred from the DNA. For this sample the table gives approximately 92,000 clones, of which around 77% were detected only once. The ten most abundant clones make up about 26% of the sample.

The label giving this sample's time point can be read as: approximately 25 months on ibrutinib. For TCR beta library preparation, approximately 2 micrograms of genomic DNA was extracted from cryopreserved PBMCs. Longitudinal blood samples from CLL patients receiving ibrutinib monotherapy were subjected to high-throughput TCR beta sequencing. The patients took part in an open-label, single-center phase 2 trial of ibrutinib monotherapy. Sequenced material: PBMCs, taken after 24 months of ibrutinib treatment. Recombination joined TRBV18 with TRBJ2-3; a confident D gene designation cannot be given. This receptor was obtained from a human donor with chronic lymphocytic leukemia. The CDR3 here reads CASSPSTDTQYF. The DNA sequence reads TGTGCCAGCTCACCTAGCACAGATACGCAGTATTTT.